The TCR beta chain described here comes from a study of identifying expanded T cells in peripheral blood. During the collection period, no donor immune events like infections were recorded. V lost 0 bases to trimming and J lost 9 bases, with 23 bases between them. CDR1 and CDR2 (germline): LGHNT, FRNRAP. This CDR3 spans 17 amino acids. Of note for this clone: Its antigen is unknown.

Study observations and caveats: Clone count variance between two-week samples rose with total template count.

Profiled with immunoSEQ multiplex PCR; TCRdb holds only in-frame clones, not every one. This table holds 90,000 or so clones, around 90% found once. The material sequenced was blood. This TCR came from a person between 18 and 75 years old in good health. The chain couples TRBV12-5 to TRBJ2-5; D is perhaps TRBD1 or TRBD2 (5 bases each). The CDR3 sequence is CASGLVPDGQGLGAQYF. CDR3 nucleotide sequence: TGTGCTAGTGGTTTGGTACCCGACGGTCAGGGCCTCGGGGCCCAGTACTTC.